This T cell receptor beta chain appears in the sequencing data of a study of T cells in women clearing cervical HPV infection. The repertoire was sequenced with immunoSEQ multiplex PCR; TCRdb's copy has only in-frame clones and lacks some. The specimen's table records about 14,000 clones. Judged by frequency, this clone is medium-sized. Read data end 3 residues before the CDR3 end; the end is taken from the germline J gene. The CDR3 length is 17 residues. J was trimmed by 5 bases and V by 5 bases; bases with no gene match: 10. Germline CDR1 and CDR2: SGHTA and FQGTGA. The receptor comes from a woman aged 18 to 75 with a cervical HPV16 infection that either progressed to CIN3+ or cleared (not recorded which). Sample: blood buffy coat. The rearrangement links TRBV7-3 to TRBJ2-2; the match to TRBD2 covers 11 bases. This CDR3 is CASSPTSGALLTGELFF. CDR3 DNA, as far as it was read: TGTGCCAGCAGCCCGACTAGCGGGGCCCTTCTTACCGGGGAG.